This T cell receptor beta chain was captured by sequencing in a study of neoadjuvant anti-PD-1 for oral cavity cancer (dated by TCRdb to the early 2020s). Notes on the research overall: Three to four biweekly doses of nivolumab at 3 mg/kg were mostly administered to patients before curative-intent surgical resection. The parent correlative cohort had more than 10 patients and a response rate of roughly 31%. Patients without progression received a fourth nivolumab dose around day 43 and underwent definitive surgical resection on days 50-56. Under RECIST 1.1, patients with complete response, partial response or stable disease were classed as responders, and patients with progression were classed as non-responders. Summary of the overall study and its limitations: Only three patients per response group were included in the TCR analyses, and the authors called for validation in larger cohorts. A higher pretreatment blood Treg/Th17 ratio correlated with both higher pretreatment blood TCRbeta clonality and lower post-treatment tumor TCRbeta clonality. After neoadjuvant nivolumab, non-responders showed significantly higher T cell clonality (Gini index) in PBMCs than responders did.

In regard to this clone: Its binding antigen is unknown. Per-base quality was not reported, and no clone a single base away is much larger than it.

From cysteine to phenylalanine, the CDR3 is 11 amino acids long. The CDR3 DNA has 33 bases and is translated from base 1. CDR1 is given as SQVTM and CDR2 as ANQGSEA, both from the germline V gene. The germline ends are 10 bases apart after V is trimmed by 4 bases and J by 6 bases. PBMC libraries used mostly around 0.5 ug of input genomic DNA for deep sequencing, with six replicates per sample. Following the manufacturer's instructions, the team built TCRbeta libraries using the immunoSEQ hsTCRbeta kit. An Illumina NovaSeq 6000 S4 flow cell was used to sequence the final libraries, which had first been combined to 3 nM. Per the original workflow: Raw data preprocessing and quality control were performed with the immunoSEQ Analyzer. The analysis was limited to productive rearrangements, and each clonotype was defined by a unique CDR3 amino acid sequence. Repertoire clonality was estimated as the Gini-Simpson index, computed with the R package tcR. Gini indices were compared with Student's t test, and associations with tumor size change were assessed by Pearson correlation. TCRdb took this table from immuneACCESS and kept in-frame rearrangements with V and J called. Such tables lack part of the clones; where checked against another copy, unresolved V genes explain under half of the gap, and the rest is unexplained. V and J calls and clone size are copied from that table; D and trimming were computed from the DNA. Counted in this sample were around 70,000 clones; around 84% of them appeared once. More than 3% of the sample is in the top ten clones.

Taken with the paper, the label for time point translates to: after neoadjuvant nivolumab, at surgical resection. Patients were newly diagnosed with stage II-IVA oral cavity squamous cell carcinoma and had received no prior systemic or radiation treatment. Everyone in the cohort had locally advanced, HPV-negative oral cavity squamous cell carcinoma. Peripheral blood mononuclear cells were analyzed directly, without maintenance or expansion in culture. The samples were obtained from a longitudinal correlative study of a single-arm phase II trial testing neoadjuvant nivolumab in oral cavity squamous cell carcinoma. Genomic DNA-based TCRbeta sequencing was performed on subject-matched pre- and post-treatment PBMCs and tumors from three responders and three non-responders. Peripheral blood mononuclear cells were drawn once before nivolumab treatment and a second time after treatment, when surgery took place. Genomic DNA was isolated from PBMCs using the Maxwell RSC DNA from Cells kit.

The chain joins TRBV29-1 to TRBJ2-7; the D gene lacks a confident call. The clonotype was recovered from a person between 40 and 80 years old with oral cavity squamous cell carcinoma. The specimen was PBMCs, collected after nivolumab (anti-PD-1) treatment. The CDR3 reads CSVAGTIEQYF. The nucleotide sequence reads TGCAGCGTTGCAGGAACCATCGAGCAGTACTTC.